These 7 T cell receptor beta chains were all obtained from the same sample, sequenced in a study of identical twins. MiXCR, applied by TCRdb to the 5' RACE reads, yields one record per CDR3 protein. The repertoire includes hundreds of thousands of distinct CDR3 sequences, approximately 18% of them detected once, and around 12% sits in the top ten. These data are also associated with another study on T cells expressing NK-cell markers.

Source material: PBMCs. Source of these receptors: a woman aged 18 to 35 in good health.

Ten or more counts support this clonotype. This chain links TRBV7-9 with TRBJ2-7; the match to TRBD1 covers 9 bases. Germline CDR1 reads SEHNR; CDR2 reads FQNEAQ (reference sequence). The length of the CDR3 is 16 residues. V shed 3 bases and J 0 bases; nucleotides not matched to a gene: 6. CDR3 DNA: TGTGCCAGCAGCTTCTTGGGACAGGGAAGCTCCTACGAGCAGTACTTC. Residues: CASSFLGQGSSYEQYF.

This clonotype was observed once. The chain links TRBV5-1 to TRBJ2-3, with 8 bases identical to TRBD2. Germline V CDR1 and CDR2: SGHRS, YFSETQ. CDR3 length: 16 residues. Losses at the gene ends were 0 bases for V and 2 bases for J; bases not matched to a gene: 5. CDR3 sequence reads: CASSLAPGGDTDTQYF. In nucleotides, the CDR3 is TGCGCCAGCAGCTTGGCACCCGGGGGGGACACAGATACGCAGTATTTT.

This clonotype was picked up a small number of times. The chain recombines TRBV5-1 with TRBJ2-7, with 9 positions matching TRBD1. Trimming at V came to 0 bases and at J to 6 bases, leaving 4 bases not matched to a gene. The CDR3 runs to 14 residues. Germline V gene sequence: CDR1 SGHRS, CDR2 YFSETQ. This CDR3 is CASSLVTGGSEQYF. DNA for the CDR3: TGCGCCAGCAGCTTGGTTACAGGGGGCAGCGAGCAGTACTTC. Drawing the rest from reference TRBV5-1 and TRBJ2-7, the complete variable domain is KAGVTQTPRYLIKTRGQQVTLSCSPISGHRSVSWYQQTPGQGLQFLFEYFSETQRNKGNFPGRFSGRQFSNSRSEMNVSTLELGDSALYLCASSLVTGGSEQYFGPGTRLTVT.

The rearrangement links TRBV5-1 to TRBJ2-7; 7 nucleotides match TRBD1. Losses at the gene ends were 8 bases for V and 3 bases for J; bases not matched to a gene: 8. Per the germline V gene, CDR1 is SGHRS and CDR2 is YFSETQ. The CDR3 is 13 amino acids. Here the CDR3 reads CASSGTVIYEQYF. CDR3 bases: TGCGCCAGTTCCGGGACAGTTATCTACGAGCAGTACTTC.

This clonotype was detected a few times. The chain uses TRBV7-2 and TRBJ2-1; D gene unclear. This CDR3 comprises 15 residues. Germline CDR1 and CDR2: SGHTA and FQGNSA. V was pared by 4 bases and J by 0 bases, with 10 bases between. The CDR3 is CASSWAPSSYNEQFF. DNA of the CDR3: TGTGCCAGCAGCTGGGCTCCTTCCTCCTACAATGAGCAGTTCTTC.

This clonotype was observed at least ten times. The genes are TRBV6-6 and TRBJ1-1; D not resolved. In germline, CDR1 is MNHNY, CDR2 SVGAGI (reference sequence). Trimming shortened V by 5 bases and J by 5 bases, and 12 bases separated the two germline ends. This CDR3 contains 13 residues. The CDR3 region has the DNA TGTGCCAGCAGTCAGGTAGGAGAGACTGAAGCTTTCTTT. The encoded protein is CASSQVGETEAFF.

The rearrangement links TRBV6-1 to TRBJ2-2; TRBD1 is a possible D gene (5 bases). CDR1 is MNHNS and CDR2 is SASEGT in the germline V gene. The germline V and J ends were trimmed by 5 bases and 4 bases, with 14 bases remaining between them. The CDR3 consists of 15 residues. The CDR3 loop reads CASSPDILFTGELFF. CDR3 bases: TGTGCCAGCAGTCCGGACATCCTTTTCACCGGGGAGCTGTTTTTT.